This TCR beta chain emerged from a study of blood T cell repertoires in COVID-19. The overall study: Nucleic acid was either cDNA or gDNA, and it came from T cells, B-cell-depleted T cells, or PBMCs.

V lost 0 bases and J 1 base, leaving 10 bases between the germline ends. Germline V gene sequence: CDR1 SGHRS, CDR2 YFSETQ. This CDR3 contains 16 residues. Original processing methods: Amplification of reference gene primers was used by the study to estimate nucleated cell counts. The repertoire was sequenced with immunoSEQ multiplex PCR; TCRdb's copy has only in-frame clones and lacks some. Clone size and V and J calls were adopted from that table, with D and trimming inferred from the DNA. The data contain about 240,000 clones, around 81% of them singletons. V and J are TRBV5-1 and TRBJ2-2; D uncertain. The source is an elderly woman with COVID-19, enrolled during active disease. The sample comprised peripheral blood. Here the CDR3 reads CASSLGSLLNTGELFF. As DNA, the CDR3 is TGCGCCAGCAGCTTGGGGAGTCTATTGAACACCGGGGAGCTGTTTTTT.